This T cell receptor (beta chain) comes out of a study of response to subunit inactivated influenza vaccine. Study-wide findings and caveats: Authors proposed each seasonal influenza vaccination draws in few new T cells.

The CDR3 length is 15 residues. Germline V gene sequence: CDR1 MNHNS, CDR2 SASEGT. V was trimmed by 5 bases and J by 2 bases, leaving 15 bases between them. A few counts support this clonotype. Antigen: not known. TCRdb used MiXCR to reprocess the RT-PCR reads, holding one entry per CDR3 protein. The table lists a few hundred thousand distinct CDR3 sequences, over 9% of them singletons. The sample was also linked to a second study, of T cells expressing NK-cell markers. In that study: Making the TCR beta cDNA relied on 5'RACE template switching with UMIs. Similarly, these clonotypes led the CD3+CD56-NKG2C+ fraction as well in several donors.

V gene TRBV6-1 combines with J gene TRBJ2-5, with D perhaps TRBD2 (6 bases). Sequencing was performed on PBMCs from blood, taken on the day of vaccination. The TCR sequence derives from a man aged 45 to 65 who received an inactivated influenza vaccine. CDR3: CASSPGWGVQETQYF. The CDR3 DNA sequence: TGTGCCAGCAGTCCCGGTTGGGGGGTTCAAGAGACCCAGTACTTC.